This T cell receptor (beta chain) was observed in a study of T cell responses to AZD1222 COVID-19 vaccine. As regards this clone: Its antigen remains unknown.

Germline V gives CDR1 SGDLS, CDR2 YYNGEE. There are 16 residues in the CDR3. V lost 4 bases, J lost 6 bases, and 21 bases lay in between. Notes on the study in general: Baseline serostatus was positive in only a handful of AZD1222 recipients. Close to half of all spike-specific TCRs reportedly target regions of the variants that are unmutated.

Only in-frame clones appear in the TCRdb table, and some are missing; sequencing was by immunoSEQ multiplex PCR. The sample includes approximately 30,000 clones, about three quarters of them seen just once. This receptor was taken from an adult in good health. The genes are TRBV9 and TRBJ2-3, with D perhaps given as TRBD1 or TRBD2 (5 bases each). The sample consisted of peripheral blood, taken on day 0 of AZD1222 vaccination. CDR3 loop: CASSFRSGTLGDTQYF. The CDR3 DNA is TGTGCCAGCAGCTTCCGATCCGGGACCCTGGGGGATACGCAGTATTTT. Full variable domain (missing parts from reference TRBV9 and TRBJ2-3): DSGVTQTPKHLITATGQRVTLRCSPRSGDLSVYWYQQSLDQGLQFLIQYYNGEERAKGNILERFSAQQFPDLHSELNLSSLELGDSALYFCASSFRSGTLGDTQYFGPGTRLTVL.